This paragraph reports one T cell receptor beta chain. These data come from a study of blood T cell repertoires in COVID-19. Per the study methods: Estimation of nucleated cell counts was performed using reference gene primer amplification. The assay was immunoSEQ multiplex PCR, and TCRdb's table has in-frame clones only and misses some. The V and J calls and clone size are taken from that table; D and trimming were inferred from the DNA. The repertoire includes about 260,000 clones, around 90% of them detected once, and roughly a tenth sits in the top ten. CDR3 length equals 15 residues. V lost 0 bases and J 4 bases, leaving 14 bases between the germline ends. From germline, CDR1 is SGDLS and CDR2 YYNGEE.

Source material: peripheral blood. V and J are TRBV9 and TRBJ2-7, with D hard to call. The receptor was isolated from a woman in her seventies with COVID-19, enrolled during active disease. The CDR3 sequence: CASSVAAGARYEQYF. The CDR3 DNA reads as TGTGCCAGCAGCGTAGCCGCTGGCGCGAGGTACGAGCAGTACTTC.